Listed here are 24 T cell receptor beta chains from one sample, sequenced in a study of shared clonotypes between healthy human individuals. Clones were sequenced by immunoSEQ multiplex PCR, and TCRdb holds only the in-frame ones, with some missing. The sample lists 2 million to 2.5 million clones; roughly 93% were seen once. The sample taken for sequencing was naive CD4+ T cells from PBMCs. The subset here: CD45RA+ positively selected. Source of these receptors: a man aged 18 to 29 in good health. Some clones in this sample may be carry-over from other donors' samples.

As DNA, the CDR3 is TGCGCCAGCAGGCGAATGACAGGGGGCGACTATGGCTACACCTTC. Protein sequence: CASRRMTGGDYGYTF. The chain couples TRBV5-1 to TRBJ1-2; 10 positions agree with TRBD1. V lost 5 bases and J lost 3; bases outside the gene matches: 7. CDR3 length: 15 amino acids. Germline V CDR1 and CDR2: SGHRS, YFSETQ.

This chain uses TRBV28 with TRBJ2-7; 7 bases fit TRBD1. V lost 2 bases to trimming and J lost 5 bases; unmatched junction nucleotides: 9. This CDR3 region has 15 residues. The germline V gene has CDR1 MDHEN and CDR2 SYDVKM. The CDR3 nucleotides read TGTGCCAGCAGTTTAGACCCGAGACAGGGCAACGAGCAGTACTTC. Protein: CASSLDPRQGNEQYF.

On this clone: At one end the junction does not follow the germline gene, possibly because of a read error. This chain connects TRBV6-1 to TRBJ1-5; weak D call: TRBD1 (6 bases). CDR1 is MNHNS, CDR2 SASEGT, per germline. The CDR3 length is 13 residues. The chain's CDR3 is CGSGGRGNQPQHF. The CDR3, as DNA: TGTGGCAGCGGGGGCCGGGGAAATCAGCCCCAGCATTTT.

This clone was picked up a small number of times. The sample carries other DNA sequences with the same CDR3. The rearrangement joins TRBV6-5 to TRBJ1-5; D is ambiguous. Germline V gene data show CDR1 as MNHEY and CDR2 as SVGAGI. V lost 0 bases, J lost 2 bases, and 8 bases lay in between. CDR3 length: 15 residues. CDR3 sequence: CASSYSRGGNQPQHF. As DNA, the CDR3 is TGTGCCAGCAGTTACTCGAGAGGCGGCAATCAGCCCCAGCATTTT.

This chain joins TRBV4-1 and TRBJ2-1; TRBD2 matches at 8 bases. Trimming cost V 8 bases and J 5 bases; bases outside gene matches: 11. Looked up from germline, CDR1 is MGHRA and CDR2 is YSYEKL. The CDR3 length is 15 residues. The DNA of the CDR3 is TGCGCCAGCGGACAATCTGGCGGGAGGAACAATGAGCAGTTCTTC. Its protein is CASGQSGGRNNEQFF.

The CDR3 loop is CASSSRGRYEQYF. For the CDR3, the DNA is TGTGCCAGCAGCTCGAGGGGGCGATACGAGCAGTACTTC. The chain links TRBV11-2 to TRBJ2-7, with 7 bases aligning to TRBD1. CDR1 and CDR2 (germline): SGHAT, FQNNGV. V shed 4 bases, J shed 4 bases, and the junction held 4 bases outside the gene matches. The CDR3 runs 13 residues.

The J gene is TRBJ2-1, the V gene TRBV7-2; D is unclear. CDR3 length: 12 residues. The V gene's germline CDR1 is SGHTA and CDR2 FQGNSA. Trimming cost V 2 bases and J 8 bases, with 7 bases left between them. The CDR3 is CASSLQYYEQFF. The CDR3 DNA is TGTGCCAGCAGCTTACAGTACTATGAGCAGTTCTTC.

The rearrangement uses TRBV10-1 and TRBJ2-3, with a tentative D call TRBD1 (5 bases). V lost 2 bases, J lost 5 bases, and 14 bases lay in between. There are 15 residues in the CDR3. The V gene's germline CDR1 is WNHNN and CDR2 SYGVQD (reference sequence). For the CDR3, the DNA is TGCGCCAGCAGTGAGAGGGGTCCGGGTAAAGATACGCAGTATTTT. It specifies CASSERGPGKDTQYF.

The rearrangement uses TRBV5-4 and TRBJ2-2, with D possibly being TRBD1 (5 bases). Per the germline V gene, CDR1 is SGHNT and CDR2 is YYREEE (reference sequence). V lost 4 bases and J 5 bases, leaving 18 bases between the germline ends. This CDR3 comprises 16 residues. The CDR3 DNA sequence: TGTGCCAGCAGCAGTCTGAGTGGGGCCCGGACCGGGGAGCTGTTTTTT. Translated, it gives CASSSLSGARTGELFF.

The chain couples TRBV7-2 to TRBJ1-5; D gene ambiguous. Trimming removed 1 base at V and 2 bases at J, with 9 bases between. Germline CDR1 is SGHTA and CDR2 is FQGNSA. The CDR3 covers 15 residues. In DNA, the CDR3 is TGTGCCAGCAGCTTAGTCAGGCAGGGCAATCAGCCCCAGCATTTT. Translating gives CASSLVRQGNQPQHF.

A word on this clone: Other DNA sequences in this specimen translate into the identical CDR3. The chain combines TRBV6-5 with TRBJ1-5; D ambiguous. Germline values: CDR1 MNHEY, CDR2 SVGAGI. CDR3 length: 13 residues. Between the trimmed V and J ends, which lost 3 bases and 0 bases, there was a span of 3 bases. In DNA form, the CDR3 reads TGTGCCAGCAGTTATGGTAGCAATCAGCCCCAGCATTTT. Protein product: CASSYGSNQPQHF.

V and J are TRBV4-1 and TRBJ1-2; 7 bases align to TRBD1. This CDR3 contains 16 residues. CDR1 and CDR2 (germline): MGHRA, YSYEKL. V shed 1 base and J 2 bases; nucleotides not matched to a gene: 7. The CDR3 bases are TGCGCCAGCAGCCAAGGAGGGACAGAGGCGAACTATGGCTACACCTTC. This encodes CASSQGGTEANYGYTF.

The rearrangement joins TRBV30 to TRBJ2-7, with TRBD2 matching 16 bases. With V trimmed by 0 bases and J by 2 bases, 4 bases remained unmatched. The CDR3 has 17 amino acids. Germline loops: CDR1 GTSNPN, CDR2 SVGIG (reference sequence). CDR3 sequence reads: CAWSVRGTSGRAYEQYF. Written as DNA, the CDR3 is TGTGCCTGGAGTGTACGAGGGACTAGCGGGAGGGCCTACGAGCAGTACTTC.

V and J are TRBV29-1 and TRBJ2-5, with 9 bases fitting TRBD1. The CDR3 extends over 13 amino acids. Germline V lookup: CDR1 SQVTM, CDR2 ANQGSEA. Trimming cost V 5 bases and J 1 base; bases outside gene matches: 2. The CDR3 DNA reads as TGCAGCGTTACGGGACAGGGCCAAGAGACCCAGTACTTC. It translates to CSVTGQGQETQYF.

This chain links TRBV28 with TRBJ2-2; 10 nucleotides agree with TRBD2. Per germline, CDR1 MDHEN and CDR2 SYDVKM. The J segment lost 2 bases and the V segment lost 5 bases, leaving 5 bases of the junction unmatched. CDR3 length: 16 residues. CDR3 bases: TGTGCCAGCAGTGAAACTAGCGGGGAAAACACCGGGGAGCTGTTTTTT. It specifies CASSETSGENTGELFF.

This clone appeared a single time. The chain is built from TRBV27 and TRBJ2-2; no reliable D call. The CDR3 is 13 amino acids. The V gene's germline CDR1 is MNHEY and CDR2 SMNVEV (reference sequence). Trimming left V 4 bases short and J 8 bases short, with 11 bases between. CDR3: CASSSRMAGELFF. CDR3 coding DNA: TGTGCCAGCAGTTCCCGGATGGCTGGGGAGCTGTTTTTT.

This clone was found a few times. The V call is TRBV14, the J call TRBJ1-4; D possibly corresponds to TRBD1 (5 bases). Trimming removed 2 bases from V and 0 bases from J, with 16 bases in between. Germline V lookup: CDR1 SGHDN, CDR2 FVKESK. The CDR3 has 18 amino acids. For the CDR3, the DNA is TGTGCCAGCAGCCAACGGGGCAGGCTTCTGGCAACTAATGAAAAACTGTTTTTT. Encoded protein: CASSQRGRLLATNEKLFF.

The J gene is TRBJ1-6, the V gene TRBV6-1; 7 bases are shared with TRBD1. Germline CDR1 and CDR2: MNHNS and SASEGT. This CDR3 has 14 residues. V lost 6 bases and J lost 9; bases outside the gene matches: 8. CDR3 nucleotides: TGTGCCAGCAGACCACAGGGGTGGATTTCACCCCTCCACTTT. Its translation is CASRPQGWISPLHF.

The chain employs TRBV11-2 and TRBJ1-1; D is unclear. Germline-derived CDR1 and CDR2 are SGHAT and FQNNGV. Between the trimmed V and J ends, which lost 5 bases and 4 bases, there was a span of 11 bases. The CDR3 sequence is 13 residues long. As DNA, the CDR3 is TGTGCCAGCAGCCCGGGAGAGGGCACTGAAGCTTTCTTT. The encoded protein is CASSPGEGTEAFF.

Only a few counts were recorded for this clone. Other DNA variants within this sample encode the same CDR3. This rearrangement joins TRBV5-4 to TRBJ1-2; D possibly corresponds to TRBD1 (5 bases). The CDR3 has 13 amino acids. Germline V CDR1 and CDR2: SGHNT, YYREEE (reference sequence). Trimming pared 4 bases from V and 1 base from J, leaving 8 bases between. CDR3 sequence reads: CASSPGGNYGYTF. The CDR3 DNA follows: TGTGCCAGCAGCCCTGGGGGTAACTATGGCTACACCTTC.

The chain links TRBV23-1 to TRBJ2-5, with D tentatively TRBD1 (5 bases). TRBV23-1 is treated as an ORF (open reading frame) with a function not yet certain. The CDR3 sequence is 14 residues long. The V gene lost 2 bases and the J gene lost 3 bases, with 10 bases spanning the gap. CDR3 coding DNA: TGCGCCAGCAGTCAAGGGGCAAGGGAAGAGACCCAGTACTTC. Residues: CASSQGAREETQYF.

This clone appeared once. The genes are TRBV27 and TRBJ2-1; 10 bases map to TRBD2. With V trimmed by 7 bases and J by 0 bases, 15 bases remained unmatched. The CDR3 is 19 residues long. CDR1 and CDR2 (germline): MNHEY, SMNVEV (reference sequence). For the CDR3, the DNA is TGTGCCAGCAAAGTAGCGGGAGGCCACGGGGGGAGCTCCTACAATGAGCAGTTCTTC. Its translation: CASKVAGGHGGSSYNEQFF.

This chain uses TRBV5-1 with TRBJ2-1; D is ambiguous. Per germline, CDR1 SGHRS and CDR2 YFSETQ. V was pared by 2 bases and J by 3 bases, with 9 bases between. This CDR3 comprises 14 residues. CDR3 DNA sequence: TGCGCCAGCAGCTTTCGGGTGGGCTACAATGAGCAGTTCTTC. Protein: CASSFRVGYNEQFF.

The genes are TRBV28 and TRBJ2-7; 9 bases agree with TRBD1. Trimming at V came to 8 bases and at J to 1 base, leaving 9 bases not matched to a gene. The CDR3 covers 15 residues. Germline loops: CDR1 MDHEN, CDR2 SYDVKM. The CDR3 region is CASLLQGARSYEQYF. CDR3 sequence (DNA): TGTGCCAGCCTTCTACAGGGGGCGCGTTCCTACGAGCAGTACTTC.